This T cell receptor beta chain was captured in a study of blood T cell repertoires in COVID-19. As originally analysed: Amplification from reference gene primers served as the basis for estimated nucleated cell counts. Libraries were prepared by immunoSEQ multiplex PCR; TCRdb keeps only in-frame clonotypes and omits some of them. That table supplies the V and J calls and clone size; D and trimming were determined from the DNA. The sample holds 150,000 to 200,000 clones, approximately 80% seen once. There are 14 residues in the CDR3. Germline CDR1 and CDR2: SGHDT and YYEEEE. With 7 bases clipped from V and 8 bases from J, the junction kept 10 bases outside the gene matches.

This chain joins TRBV5-6 and TRBJ1-2, with 11 positions matching TRBD1. This clonotype was obtained from a man between 65 and 79 years old who had been exposed to COVID-19. The sample was PBMCs or T cells enriched from blood (not recorded which). Here the CDR3 reads CASWTGGPALGYTF. The CDR3 nucleotides are TGTGCCAGCTGGACAGGGGGCCCGGCCCTAGGCTACACCTTC.